These 21 T cell receptor beta chains were all obtained from the same sample, sequenced in a study of neoadjuvant anti-PD-1 for oral cavity cancer. Sequencing used immunoSEQ multiplex PCR; TCRdb keeps in-frame clones, though not all of them. The profile shows approximately 42,000 clones, approximately 80% of them singletons. The sample's time point: after neoadjuvant nivolumab, at surgical resection. This material consisted of PBMCs, taken after nivolumab (anti-PD-1) treatment. These receptors came from a person aged 40 to 85 with oral cavity squamous cell carcinoma.

J is TRBJ2-5 and V is TRBV14; TRBD1 matches 9 bases. The V gene's germline CDR1 is SGHDN and CDR2 FVKESK. Germline trimming cut 3 bases from V and 5 bases from J; bases unmatched to any gene: 10. This CDR3 comprises 16 residues. In DNA form, the CDR3 reads TGTGCCAGCAGCCACCCCATCCGGGACAGGGCCGAGACCCAGTACTTC. It translates to CASSHPIRDRAETQYF.

The chain combines TRBV7-3 with TRBJ2-5; 8 bases are shared with TRBD2. The CDR3 sequence is 15 residues long. Germline values: CDR1 SGHTA, CDR2 FQGTGA. The V gene end was trimmed by 7 bases and the J gene end by 4 bases; junction bases not matched to a gene: 11. This CDR3 is CASKPTGGSGETQYF. CDR3 nucleotide sequence: TGTGCCAGCAAGCCGACGGGAGGGTCGGGAGAGACCCAGTACTTC. The full variable domain, in which reference TRBV7-3 and TRBJ2-5 provide the parts outside the CDR3, is GAGVSQTPSNKVTEKGKYVELRCDPISGHTALYWYRQSLGQGPEFLIYFQGTGAADDSGLPNDRFFAVRPEGSVSTLKIQRTERGDSAVYLCASKPTGGSGETQYFGPGTRLLVL.

This sequence joins TRBV6-1 and TRBJ2-7; no clear D gene. The CDR3 sequence is 15 residues long. Trimming shortened V by 6 bases and J by 4 bases, and 19 bases separated the two germline ends. Germline V gene data show CDR1 as MNHNS and CDR2 as SASEGT. CDR3 residues: CASSPERFASYEQYF. CDR3 nucleotide sequence: TGTGCCAGCAGCCCAGAGCGATTTGCCTCGTACGAGCAGTACTTC.

J is TRBJ1-6 and V is TRBV5-4; D is uncertain. Per germline, CDR1 SGHNT and CDR2 YYREEE (reference sequence). The CDR3 consists of 13 residues. V lost 2 bases and J 6 bases, leaving 6 bases between the germline ends. The CDR3 spells CASSFNLNSPLHF. CDR3 coding DNA: TGTGCCAGCAGCTTCAACCTTAATTCACCCCTCCACTTT.

This clone was counted only a few times. The chain uses TRBV7-9 and TRBJ1-4, with 7 nucleotides matching TRBD1. Germline V gene data show CDR1 as SEHNR and CDR2 as FQNEAQ (reference sequence). V lost 5 bases and J lost 7; bases outside the gene matches: 10. The CDR3 length is 15 residues. The CDR3 DNA reads as TGTGCCAGCAGCCTCAAGGGGGCCGGTAGTGAAAAACTGTTTTTT. Translation gives CASSLKGAGSEKLFF.

This chain joins TRBV11-2 and TRBJ1-2; D is ambiguous. Germline-derived CDR1 and CDR2 are SGHAT and FQNNGV. The V and J ends lost 0 bases and 4 bases respectively, with 12 bases between them. The CDR3 is 15 residues long. The CDR3 sequence: CASSLDPQTSYGYTF. CDR3 DNA: TGTGCCAGCAGCTTAGACCCACAGACTTCCTATGGCTACACCTTC.

This rearrangement joins TRBV5-1 to TRBJ1-3; 9 nucleotides align to TRBD1. Unmatched junction bases numbered 22, after V lost 4 bases and J lost 5 bases. The V gene's germline CDR1 is SGHRS and CDR2 YFSETQ. CDR3 size: 20 residues. CDR3 residues: CASSGSLGTGNLGARNTIYF. The DNA of the CDR3 is TGCGCCAGCAGCGGGTCCCTGGGGACAGGGAATCTCGGTGCCAGAAACACCATATATTTT.

This clone appeared once. This chain connects TRBV5-1 to TRBJ2-3, with D tentatively TRBD2 (5 bases). V was clipped by 1 base and J by 0 bases, with 9 bases between them. This CDR3 spans 15 amino acids. Germline CDR1 reads SGHRS; CDR2 reads YFSETQ. The CDR3 DNA follows: TGCGCCAGCAGCTTGTCGGGCGGGAGCACAGATACGCAGTATTTT. Encoded protein: CASSLSGGSTDTQYF.

This rearrangement joins TRBV7-9 to TRBJ1-4; D perhaps matches TRBD1 (5 bases). V was cut by 2 bases and J by 8 bases, with 12 bases left in between. This CDR3 region has 14 residues. In germline, CDR1 is SEHNR, CDR2 FQNEAQ (reference sequence). This CDR3 reads CASSLSGFGEKLFF. The CDR3, as DNA: TGTGCCAGCAGCTTATCAGGGTTCGGAGAAAAACTGTTTTTT.

The chain links TRBV10-2 to TRBJ1-4; 10 nucleotides line up with TRBD1. The V gene's germline CDR1 is WSHSY and CDR2 SAAADI. The CDR3 sequence is 14 residues long. The V segment lost 10 bases and the J segment 10 bases; nucleotides outside the gene matches: 12. The CDR3 nucleotides read TGCGCCACCTCCGAGACAGGGGGCCTCGGAAAACTGTTTTTT. Translating gives CATSETGGLGKLFF.

This clone appeared a single time. This chain connects TRBV18 to TRBJ2-5; TRBD1 is a possible D gene (5 bases). Germline-derived CDR1 and CDR2 are KGHSH and LQKENI. V was shortened by 3 bases and J by 4 bases, with 6 bases between the two germline ends. The CDR3 is made up of 12 amino acids. This CDR3 is CASSPGRETQYF. The DNA for the CDR3 is TGTGCCAGCTCACCGGGGCGAGAGACCCAGTACTTC.

The chain employs TRBV6-1 and TRBJ1-1; 7 bases map to TRBD1. Losses at the gene ends were 6 bases for V and 1 base for J; bases not matched to a gene: 5. The CDR3 loop spans 14 amino acids. CDR1 is MNHNS, CDR2 SASEGT, per germline. This CDR3 is CASSRGDPNTEAFF. The CDR3 DNA sequence: TGTGCCAGCAGCAGGGGGGACCCGAACACTGAAGCTTTCTTT.

The chain is built from TRBV6-1 and TRBJ2-5, with D possibly TRBD2 on 6 matching bases. CDR3 length: 13 amino acids. Trimming stripped 5 bases from V and 5 bases from J, with 12 bases between. Germline-derived CDR1 and CDR2 are MNHNS and SASEGT. The CDR3 bases are TGTGCCAGCAGTCTCGGACTAAGGGAGACCCAGTACTTC. Translation gives CASSLGLRETQYF.

The chain uses TRBV7-9 and TRBJ2-7; D not resolved. The length of the CDR3 is 13 residues. Germline loops: CDR1 SEHNR, CDR2 FQNEAQ (reference sequence). V shed 1 base and J shed 2 bases, with 6 bases lying between them. The DNA of the CDR3 is TGTGCCAGCAGCTTAGAGGGCCCCTACGAGCAGTACTTC. Translated, it gives CASSLEGPYEQYF.

The CDR3 bases are TGCGCCAGCAGGTATTGGAATGGCTATAGCAATCAGCCCCAGCATTTT. This sequence encodes CASRYWNGYSNQPQHF. The V gene is TRBV5-1, the J gene TRBJ1-5; D gene unclear. In germline, CDR1 is SGHRS, CDR2 YFSETQ. V lost 5 bases and J 0 bases, leaving 15 bases between the germline ends. The CDR3 runs to 16 residues. Looking up the rest from reference TRBV5-1 and TRBJ1-5 gives the full variable domain: KAGVTQTPRYLIKTRGQQVTLSCSPISGHRSVSWYQQTPGQGLQFLFEYFSETQRNKGNFPGRFSGRQFSNSRSEMNVSTLELGDSALYLCASRYWNGYSNQPQHFGDGTRLSIL.

The rearrangement joins TRBV6-5 to TRBJ2-7, with 8 bases that match TRBD1. V trimming: 0 bases; J trimming: 7 bases; junction bases outside the gene matches: 5. This CDR3 region has 14 residues. Germline V gives CDR1 MNHEY, CDR2 SVGAGI. The CDR3 loop is CASSYSQGVVEQYF. CDR3 nucleotides: TGTGCCAGCAGTTACTCACAGGGGGTGGTGGAGCAGTACTTC.

V usage is TRBV5-4 and J usage is TRBJ2-5, with D uncertain. Trimming stripped 4 bases from V and 2 bases from J, with 18 bases between. Germline assignment: CDR1 SGHNT and CDR2 YYREEE (reference sequence). This CDR3 contains 16 residues. As DNA, the CDR3 is TGTGCCAGCAGCCCGTCGGGCAGAGGCAGGCAAGAGACCCAGTACTTC. It yields the protein CASSPSGRGRQETQYF. The whole variable domain, remainder taken from reference TRBV5-4 and TRBJ2-5, is ETGVTQSPTHLIKTRGQQVTLRCSSQSGHNTVSWYQQALGQGPQFIFQYYREEENGRGNFPPRFSGLQFPNYSSELNVNALELDDSALYLCASSPSGRGRQETQYFGPGTRLLVL.

This chain links TRBV6-5 with TRBJ1-1; D is undetermined. The ends were cut back, 5 bases at V and 5 bases at J, with 12 bases in the middle. CDR1 is MNHEY, CDR2 SVGAGI, per germline. The length of the CDR3 is 13 residues. CDR3 nucleotide sequence: TGTGCCAGCAGTCGAGGTTATCGGACTGAAGCTTTCTTT. It codes for CASSRGYRTEAFF.

The chain links TRBV2 to TRBJ2-7; D is unclear. V lost 4 bases and J 2 bases, leaving 6 bases between the germline ends. The CDR3 spans 12 residues. Germline lookup yields CDR1 SNHLY and CDR2 FYNNEI. CDR3 amino acids: CASSAGTYEQYF. CDR3 DNA sequence: TGTGCCAGCAGTGCTGGAACCTACGAGCAGTACTTC.

This chain links TRBV4-1 with TRBJ2-2; D is unresolved. This CDR3 comprises 16 residues. V was clipped by 0 bases and J by 2 bases, with 10 bases between them. The germline gives CDR1 MGHRA, CDR2 YSYEKL. CDR3 loop: CASSQETRINTGELFF. In DNA, the CDR3 is TGCGCCAGCAGCCAAGAAACGCGGATAAACACCGGGGAGCTGTTTTTT.

The J gene is TRBJ1-3, the V gene TRBV30; TRBD1 matches 7 bases. CDR1 and CDR2 from the germline V gene are GTSNPN and SVGIG (reference sequence). The CDR3 is made up of 15 amino acids. Germline trimming cut 2 bases from V and 0 bases from J; bases unmatched to any gene: 4. The CDR3 loop is CAWSRDSGSGNTIYF. The CDR3 DNA is TGTGCCTGGAGTAGGGACAGTGGCTCTGGAAACACCATATATTTT.